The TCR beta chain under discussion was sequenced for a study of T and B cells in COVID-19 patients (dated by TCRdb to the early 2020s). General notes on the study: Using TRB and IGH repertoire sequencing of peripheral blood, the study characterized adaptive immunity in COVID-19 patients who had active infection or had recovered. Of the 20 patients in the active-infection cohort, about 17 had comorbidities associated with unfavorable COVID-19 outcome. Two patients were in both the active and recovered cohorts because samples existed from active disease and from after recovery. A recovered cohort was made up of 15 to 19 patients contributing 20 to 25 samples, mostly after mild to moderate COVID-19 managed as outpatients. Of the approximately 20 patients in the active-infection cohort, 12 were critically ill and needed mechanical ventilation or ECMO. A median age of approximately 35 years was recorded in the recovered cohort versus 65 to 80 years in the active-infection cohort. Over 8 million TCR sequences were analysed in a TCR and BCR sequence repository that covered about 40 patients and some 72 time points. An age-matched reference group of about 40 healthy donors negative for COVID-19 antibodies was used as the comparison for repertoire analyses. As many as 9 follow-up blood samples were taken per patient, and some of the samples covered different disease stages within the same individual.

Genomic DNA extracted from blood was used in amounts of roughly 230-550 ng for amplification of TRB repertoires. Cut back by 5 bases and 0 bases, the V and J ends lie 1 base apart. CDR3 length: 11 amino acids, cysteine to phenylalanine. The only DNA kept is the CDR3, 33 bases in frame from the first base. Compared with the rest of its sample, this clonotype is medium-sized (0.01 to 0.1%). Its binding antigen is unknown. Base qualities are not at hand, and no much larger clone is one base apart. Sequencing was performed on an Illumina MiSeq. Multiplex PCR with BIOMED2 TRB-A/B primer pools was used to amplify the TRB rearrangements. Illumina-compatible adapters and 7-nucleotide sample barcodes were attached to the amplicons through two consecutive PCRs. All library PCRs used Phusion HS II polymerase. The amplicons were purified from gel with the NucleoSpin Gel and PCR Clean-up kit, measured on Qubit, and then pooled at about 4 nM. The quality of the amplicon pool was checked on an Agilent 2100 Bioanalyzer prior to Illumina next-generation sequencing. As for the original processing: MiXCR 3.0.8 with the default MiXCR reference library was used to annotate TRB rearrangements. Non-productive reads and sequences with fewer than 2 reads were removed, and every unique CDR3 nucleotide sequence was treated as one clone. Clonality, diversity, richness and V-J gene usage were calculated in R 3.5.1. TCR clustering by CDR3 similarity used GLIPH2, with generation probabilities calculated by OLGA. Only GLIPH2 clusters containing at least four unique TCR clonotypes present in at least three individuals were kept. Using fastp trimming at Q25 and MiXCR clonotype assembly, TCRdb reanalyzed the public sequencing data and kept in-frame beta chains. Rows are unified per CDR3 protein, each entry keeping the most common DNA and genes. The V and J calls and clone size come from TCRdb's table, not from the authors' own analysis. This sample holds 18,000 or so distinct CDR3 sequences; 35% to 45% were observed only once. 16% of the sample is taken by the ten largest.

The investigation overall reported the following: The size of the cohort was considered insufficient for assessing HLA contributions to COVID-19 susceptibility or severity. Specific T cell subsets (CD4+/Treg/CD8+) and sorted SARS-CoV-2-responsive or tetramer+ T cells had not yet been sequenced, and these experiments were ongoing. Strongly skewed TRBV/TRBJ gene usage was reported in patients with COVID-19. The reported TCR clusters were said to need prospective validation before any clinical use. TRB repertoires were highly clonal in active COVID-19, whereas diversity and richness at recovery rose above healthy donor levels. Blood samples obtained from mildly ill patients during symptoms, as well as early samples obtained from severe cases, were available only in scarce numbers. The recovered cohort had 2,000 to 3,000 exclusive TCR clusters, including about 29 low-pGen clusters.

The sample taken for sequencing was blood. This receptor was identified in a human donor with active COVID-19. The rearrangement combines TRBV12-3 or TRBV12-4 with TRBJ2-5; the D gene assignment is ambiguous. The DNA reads TGTGCCAGCAGTGACCAAGAGACCCAGTACTTC. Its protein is CASSDQETQYF.